The entry that follows covers one T cell receptor beta chain sequence. This same CDR3 is encoded by further DNA sequences in the sample. This sample stems from a study of cytomegalovirus exposure and HLA in healthy donors. PCR was performed using 60 Vbeta and 13 Jbeta primers. This table comes from immunoSEQ multiplex PCR, and its TCRdb copy is limited to in-frame clones, with some not included. The table has approximately 150,000 clones, over 75% seen once. The trim removed 3 bases at V and 4 bases at J, leaving 3 bases unmatched. Germline CDR1 reads SGHAT; CDR2 reads FQNNGV. The CDR3 runs to 13 residues.

Sequences were obtained from PBMCs. The chain links TRBV11-2 to TRBJ2-7; TRBD2 agrees at 7 bases. This clonotype originated in a male donor in good health and CMV-seronegative. As DNA, the CDR3 is TGTGCCAGCAGCTTCTCGGGGGGATACGAGCAGTACTTC. It encodes CASSFSGGYEQYF.